This entry features one T cell receptor (beta chain) sequence. Antigen specificity is unknown. The data belong to a study of memory CD4+ T cells and cytomegalovirus serostatus. Study context: Donors were healthy Belgian adults, 9 or 10 CMV seropositive and some 24 seronegative. Study-wide results and limits: Suggested: most of the CMV-linked TCR signature lies in CD4+ memory cells.

Source study methods: Out-of-frame sequences were removed, leaving 2 million to 2.5 million distinct TCRbeta sequences. This table comes from immunoSEQ multiplex PCR, and its TCRdb copy is limited to in-frame clones, with some not included. The V and J calls and the clone size are those of that table, but D and trimming were determined from the DNA. This table holds around 60,000 clones, approximately 77% found once. Single viable CD3+CD4+CD8-CD45RO+ cells were sorted as the memory CD4+ T cells. What was sequenced was memory CD4+ T cells from blood. The TCR sequence derives from an adult in good health and CMV-seronegative. Some clones in this sample may be carry-over from other donors' samples.

The CDR3 nucleotides are TGTGCCAGCGGAGACAGGGGGCGCGCCTATGGCTACACCTTC. It translates to CASGDRGRAYGYTF. The chain links TRBV2 to TRBJ1-2, with 10 nucleotides matching TRBD1. J lost 4 bases, V lost 8 bases, and 7 bases had no gene match. There are 14 residues in the CDR3. Per the germline V gene, CDR1 is SNHLY and CDR2 is FYNNEI.